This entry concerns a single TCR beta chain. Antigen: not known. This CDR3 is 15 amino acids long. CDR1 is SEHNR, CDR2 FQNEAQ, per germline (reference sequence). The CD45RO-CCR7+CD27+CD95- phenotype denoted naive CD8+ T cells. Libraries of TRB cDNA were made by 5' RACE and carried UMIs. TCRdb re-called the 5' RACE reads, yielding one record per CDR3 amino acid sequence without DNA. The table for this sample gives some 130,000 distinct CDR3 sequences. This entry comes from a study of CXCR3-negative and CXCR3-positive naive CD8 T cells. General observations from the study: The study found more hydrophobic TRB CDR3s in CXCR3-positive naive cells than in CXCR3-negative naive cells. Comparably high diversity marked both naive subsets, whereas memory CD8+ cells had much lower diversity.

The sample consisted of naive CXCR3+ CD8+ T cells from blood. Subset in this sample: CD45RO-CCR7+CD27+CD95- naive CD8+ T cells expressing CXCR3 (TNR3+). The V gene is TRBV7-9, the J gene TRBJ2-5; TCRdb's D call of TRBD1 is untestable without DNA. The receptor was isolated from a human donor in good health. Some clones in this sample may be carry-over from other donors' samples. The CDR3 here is CASSPHGQGAETQYF.